This T cell receptor beta chain was sequenced for a study of identifying expanded T cells in peripheral blood. The study, taken as a whole, reports: Differentially abundant clones: about 1.2 between replicates, 15 to 17 at 2 to 3 weeks, approximately 19 at four.

Assay: immunoSEQ multiplex PCR; the TCRdb copy retains only in-frame clones and omits some. Of about 58,000 clones in the sample, approximately 90% are singletons; the top ten hold about 3.7%. The CDR3 length is 15 residues. The germline V gene encodes CDR1 LNHDA and CDR2 SQIVND (reference sequence). V trimming: 2 bases; J trimming: 5 bases; junction bases outside the gene matches: 8. Concerning this clone: Its antigen is as yet unknown.

Sequenced: blood. This clonotype was sampled from a person between 18 and 69 years old in good health. The chain links TRBV19 to TRBJ1-2; 7 positions agree with TRBD1. The CDR3 nucleotides read TGTGCCAGTAGTATAACGACAGGGAAGCTTTATGGCTACACCTTC. Amino acid sequence: CASSITTGKLYGYTF.